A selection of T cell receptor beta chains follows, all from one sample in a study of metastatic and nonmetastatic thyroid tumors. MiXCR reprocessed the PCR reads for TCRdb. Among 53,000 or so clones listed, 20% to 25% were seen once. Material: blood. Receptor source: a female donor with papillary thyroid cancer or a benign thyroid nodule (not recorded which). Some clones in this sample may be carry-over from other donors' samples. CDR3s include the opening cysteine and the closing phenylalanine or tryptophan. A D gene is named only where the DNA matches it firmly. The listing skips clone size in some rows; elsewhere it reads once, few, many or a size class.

CDR3aa: CSSGGVVNTEAFF
CDR3nt: TGCAGCTCTGGGGGGGTCGTGAACACTGAAGCTTTCTTT
d_gene: .
v_gene: TRBV29-1
abundance: many
j_gene: TRBJ1-1

CDR3aa: CATSRLGGQYF
CDR3nt: TGTGCCACCAGCAGACTCGGGGGGCAGTACTTC
d_gene: .
v_gene: TRBV15
abundance: many
j_gene: TRBJ2-7

CDR3aa: CASKGSLAGAYNEQFF
CDR3nt: TGTGCCAGCAAGGGATCTCTAGCGGGCGCCTACAATGAGCAGTTCTTC
d_gene: TRBD2
v_gene: TRBV2
abundance: many
j_gene: TRBJ2-1

CDR3aa: CASSFKLARDTQYF
CDR3nt: TGTGCCAGCAGTTTTAAACTGGCTCGAGATACGCAGTATTTT
d_gene: .
v_gene: TRBV27
abundance: many
j_gene: TRBJ2-3

CDR3aa: CASSLGGTGGDYEQYF
CDR3nt: TGTGCCAGCAGCTTAGGCGGGACAGGTGGAGACTACGAGCAGTACTTC
d_gene: TRBD1
v_gene: TRBV11-1
abundance: many
j_gene: TRBJ2-7

CDR3aa: CSARGGDLYGYTF
CDR3nt: TGCAGTGCTAGGGGAGGGGATCTCTATGGCTACACCTTC
d_gene: .
v_gene: TRBV20-1
abundance: many
j_gene: TRBJ1-2

CDR3aa: CASSIGQGRIGYSPLHF
CDR3nt: TGTGCCAGTAGTATCGGCCAGGGTCGGATAGGATATTCACCCCTCCACTTT
d_gene: .
v_gene: TRBV19
abundance: many
j_gene: TRBJ1-6

CDR3aa: CASSVGTGEGETQYF
CDR3nt: TGTGCCAGCAGCGTAGGGACAGGGGAGGGGGAGACCCAGTACTTC
d_gene: TRBD1
v_gene: TRBV9
abundance: many
j_gene: TRBJ2-5

CDR3aa: CSARMGAGTDTQYF
CDR3nt: TGCAGTGCTAGAATGGGGGCTGGAACAGATACGCAGTATTTT
d_gene: .
v_gene: TRBV20-1
abundance: many
j_gene: TRBJ2-3

CDR3aa: CSASLFQETQYF
CDR3nt: TGCAGTGCTAGTCTATTCCAAGAGACCCAGTACTTC
d_gene: .
v_gene: TRBV20-1
abundance: many
j_gene: TRBJ2-5

CDR3aa: CASSGQIGGTEAFF
CDR3nt: TGTGCCAGCTCTGGACAGATTGGAGGCACTGAAGCTTTCTTT
d_gene: .
v_gene: TRBV12-3/TRBV12-4
abundance: many
j_gene: TRBJ1-1

CDR3aa: CAWSVLQHTGELFF
CDR3nt: TGTGCCTGGAGTGTATTGCAACACACCGGGGAGCTGTTTTTT
d_gene: .
v_gene: TRBV30
abundance: .
j_gene: TRBJ2-2

CDR3aa: CASRGAGVGGGEQYF
CDR3nt: TGTGCCAGCAGGGGGGCGGGAGTGGGGGGGGGGGAGCAGTACTTC
d_gene: .
v_gene: TRBV6-1
abundance: many
j_gene: TRBJ2-7

CDR3aa: CSVRGGRSYEQNF
CDR3nt: TGCAGCGTACGGGGGGGACGATCGTACGAGCAGAACTTC
d_gene: TRBD2
v_gene: TRBV29-1
abundance: once
j_gene: TRBJ2-7

CDR3aa: CASSLSAGYSPLHF
CDR3nt: TGTGCCAGCAGTTTATCGGCGGGTTATTCACCCCTCCACTTT
d_gene: .
v_gene: TRBV27
abundance: many
j_gene: TRBJ1-6

CDR3aa: CAINSSGGAETQYF
CDR3nt: TGTGCCATCAATTCCTCGGGGGGCGCAGAGACCCAGTACTTC
d_gene: .
v_gene: TRBV10-3
abundance: few
j_gene: TRBJ2-5

CDR3aa: CASSEGTDYNEQFF
CDR3nt: TGTGCCAGCAGTGAAGGGACGGATTACAATGAGCAGTTCTTC
d_gene: .
v_gene: TRBV6-1
abundance: many
j_gene: TRBJ2-1

CDR3aa: CSASPENTEAFF
CDR3nt: TGCAGTGCTAGCCCAGAGAACACTGAAGCTTTCTTT
d_gene: .
v_gene: TRBV20-1
abundance: many
j_gene: TRBJ1-1